Listed here are 30 T cell receptor beta chains from one sample, sequenced in a study of T cells in Graves' hyperthyroidism and ophthalmopathy. RNA transcripts provided the source from which TCR beta CDR3 regions were amplified. HTBI primers were the set used in a first-round RT-PCR of the TCR CDR3. MiXCR was run by TCRdb on the multiplex PCR reads, yielding one entry per CDR3 protein. The table lists more than 300,000 distinct CDR3 sequences, 18% of them singletons, with 40% in the top ten. What was sequenced was blood. The receptors here all came from a young man with Graves' ophthalmopathy.

This clonotype was found many times. The J gene is TRBJ1-5, the V gene TRBV2, with TRBD1 matching 9 bases. CDR3 length equals 12 residues. Germline CDR1 reads SNHLY; CDR2 reads FYNNEI. CDR3 sequence (DNA): TGTGCGGAGGGACAGGGTAATCAGCCCCAGCATTTT. Protein: CAEGQGNQPQHF.

There are many counts of this clonotype. The V and J genes are TRBV3-1 and TRBJ2-5; the match to TRBD2 covers 9 bases. The V gene's germline CDR1 is LGHDT and CDR2 YNNKEL (reference sequence). Trimming took 4 bases from V and 5 from J; bases not matched to a gene: 11. The length of the CDR3 is 16 residues. Written as DNA, the CDR3 is TGTGCCAGCAGCCTCAGGTGGGCTAGCGGGGTGGAGACCCAGTACTTC. Amino acids: CASSLRWASGVETQYF.

This clonotype was found many times. The J gene is TRBJ2-2, the V gene TRBV2, with D uncertain. This CDR3 region has 13 residues. CDR1 SNHLY and CDR2 FYNNEI come from the germline V gene. The germline V and J ends were trimmed by 10 bases and 5 bases, with 14 bases remaining between them. The CDR3 nucleotides read TGTGCCACAGGCGGCGGCATTACCGGGGAGCTGTTTTTT. Translated, it gives CATGGGITGELFF.

This clonotype was seen a few times. The V call is TRBV12-3 or TRBV12-4, the J call TRBJ1-2; D is unclear. V was clipped by 5 bases and J by 3 bases, with 16 bases between them. This CDR3 has 15 residues. The CDR3 nucleotides are TGTGCCAGCAGTCGTCCTTCGCGGGTCGACTATGGCTACACCTTC. This codes for CASSRPSRVDYGYTF.

Ten or more counts support this clonotype. As DNA, the CDR3 is TGTGCCAGCAGCCAAGGGGAAACTGAAGCTTTCTTT. Residues: CASSQGETEAFF. The chain combines TRBV3-1 with TRBJ1-1; D remains unclear. V dropped 1 base and J dropped 5 bases, with 5 bases sitting between them. This CDR3 is 12 amino acids long. CDR1 is LGHDT, CDR2 YNNKEL, per germline (reference sequence).

Only a few counts were recorded for this clonotype. The chain combines TRBV20-1 with TRBJ1-2; D might be TRBD1 (5 bases). The germline V gene encodes CDR1 DFQATT and CDR2 SNEGSKA (reference sequence). The CDR3 length is 15 residues. Trimming cost V 1 base and J 0 bases, with 12 bases left between them. CDR3 loop: CSARGGGEANYGYTF. CDR3 nucleotide sequence: TGCAGTGCTAGAGGGGGGGGTGAAGCTAACTATGGCTACACCTTC.

This clonotype was detected only a few times. CDR3 protein: CASSPDRGLTGELFF. The CDR3 region has the DNA TGTGCCAGCAGCCCTGACAGGGGGCTCACCGGGGAGCTGTTTTTT. This chain connects TRBV12-3 or TRBV12-4 to TRBJ2-2; 10 positions agree with TRBD1. V shed 6 bases, J shed 4 bases, and the junction held 5 bases outside the gene matches. The CDR3 totals 15 residues.

The chain couples TRBV6-2 or TRBV6-3 to TRBJ2-7; TRBD2 matches 11 bases. The CDR3 runs to 14 residues. Germline V gene lookup returns CDR1 MNHEY and CDR2 SVGEGT. V was clipped by 7 bases and J by 4 bases; unmatched bases: 6. CDR3 loop: CASTATSGAYEQYF. The CDR3 DNA follows: TGTGCCAGCACCGCGACTAGCGGGGCATACGAGCAGTACTTC.

The chain has TRBV14 and TRBJ2-3; D unclear. CDR1 is SGHDN and CDR2 is FVKESK in the germline V gene. Trimming left V 1 base short and J 9 bases short, with 8 bases between. This CDR3 has 12 amino acids. CDR3 coding DNA: TGTGCCAGCAGCCAAGGACTCAGCACGCAGTATTTT. Translated: CASSQGLSTQYF.

CDR3 region: CASRGRANEKLFF. The CDR3 coding sequence is TGTGCCAGCAGGGGAAGAGCTAATGAAAAACTGTTTTTT. This chain joins TRBV27 and TRBJ1-4; no clear D gene. Trimming took off 6 bases at V and 3 bases at J, with 8 bases between the two ends. The CDR3 is made up of 13 amino acids. Germline V lookup: CDR1 MNHEY, CDR2 SMNVEV (reference sequence).

This clonotype was detected a few times. The genes are TRBV19 and TRBJ1-5; D not resolved. The CDR3 consists of 13 residues. V was trimmed by 7 bases and J by 3 bases, leaving 10 bases between them. The germline V gene has CDR1 LNHDA and CDR2 SQIVND (reference sequence). The DNA for the CDR3 is TGTGCCAGTAAGGGCCGACCCAATCAGCCCCAGCATTTT. Translated: CASKGRPNQPQHF.

Many counts were recorded for this clonotype. The chain joins TRBV20-1 to TRBJ2-7; D perhaps matches TRBD1 (5 bases). Trimming cost V 6 bases and J 3 bases, with 12 bases left between them. The length of the CDR3 is 12 residues. Germline V gene data show CDR1 as DFQATT and CDR2 as SNEGSKA (reference sequence). The chain's CDR3 is CSALSGIYEQYF. CDR3 DNA: TGCAGTGCCCTGTCAGGGATCTACGAGCAGTACTTC.

This clonotype appeared many times. The V call is TRBV6-1, the J call TRBJ2-1, with D perhaps matching TRBD1 or TRBD2 (9 bases each). With 6 bases removed from V and 6 bases from J, the gap between germline ends came to 21 bases. This CDR3 has 16 residues. Germline V gene sequence: CDR1 MNHNS, CDR2 SASEGT. Written as DNA, the CDR3 is TGTGCCAGCAGGAGGGGACAGGGACTAGCTCCCAATGAGCAGTTCTTC. This sequence encodes CASRRGQGLAPNEQFF.

A few counts support this clonotype. The chain employs TRBV7-9 and TRBJ1-4; 7 nucleotides agree with TRBD1. Germline V lookup: CDR1 SEHNR, CDR2 FQNEAQ (reference sequence). The CDR3 extends over 15 amino acids. Losses at the gene ends were 5 bases for V and 6 bases for J; bases not matched to a gene: 9. Written as DNA, the CDR3 is TGTGCCAGCAGCACAACAGGGGATGGGGATGAAAAACTGTTTTTT. Translation: CASSTTGDGDEKLFF.

This rearrangement joins TRBV27 to TRBJ1-5, with TRBD1 matching 11 bases. The trim removed 6 bases at V and 7 bases at J, leaving 8 bases unmatched. The CDR3 is 15 amino acids. Germline-derived CDR1 and CDR2 are MNHEY and SMNVEV (reference sequence). CDR3 coding DNA: TGTGCCAGCAGACCAGGGACAGGGGGAGAACAGCCCCAGCATTTT. Translation gives CASRPGTGGEQPQHF.

This clonotype was detected many times. The chain combines TRBV12-3 or TRBV12-4 with TRBJ2-3; D unresolved. The CDR3 loop spans 13 amino acids. The ends were cut back, 5 bases at V and 1 base at J, with 7 bases in the middle. As DNA, the CDR3 is TGTGCCAGCAGTGTCCTGGGCACAGATACGCAGTATTTT. Its protein product is CASSVLGTDTQYF.

There are a few counts of this clonotype. The gene calls are TRBV5-1 and TRBJ1-2; D gene uncertain. This CDR3 comprises 14 residues. The V and J ends lost 2 bases and 0 bases respectively, with 8 bases between them. CDR1 is SGHRS and CDR2 is YFSETQ in the germline V gene. For the CDR3, the DNA is TGCGCCAGCAGCTTACCTGGGCCTAACTATGGCTACACCTTC. As protein: CASSLPGPNYGYTF.

This clonotype was found many times. This chain uses TRBV5-6 with TRBJ1-4; a possible D gene is TRBD1 (5 bases). The germline V and J ends were trimmed by 4 bases and 0 bases, with 10 bases remaining between them. The CDR3 contains 15 residues. CDR1 is SGHDT and CDR2 is YYEEEE in the germline V gene. The CDR3 bases are TGTGCCAGCAGCACACAGGCTACAACTAATGAAAAACTGTTTTTT. Protein sequence: CASSTQATTNEKLFF.

The V gene is TRBV19, the J gene TRBJ1-5; D gene ambiguous. Germline CDR1 and CDR2: LNHDA and SQIVND (reference sequence). V was shortened by 8 bases and J by 6 bases, with 14 bases between the two germline ends. This CDR3 is built from 13 residues. CDR3 sequence reads: CASESGRGQPQHF. In nucleotides, the CDR3 is TGTGCCAGTGAATCCGGGCGAGGTCAGCCCCAGCATTTT.

For this clonotype: This may be a read error, as it is one base from a much larger clone. Lacking the conserved final phenylalanine or tryptophan, this CDR3 likely reflects a read error. The chain has TRBV7-9 and TRBJ1-5, with 7 bases matching TRBD1. V was pared by 5 bases and J by 5 bases, with 6 bases of the junction left unmatched. This CDR3 has 14 amino acids. In germline, CDR1 is SEHNR, CDR2 FQNEAQ (reference sequence). DNA for the CDR3: TGTGCCAGCAGCGACTACAGGGGTCATCAGCCCCAGCATTCT. This sequence encodes CASSDYRGHQPQHS.

There are many counts of this clonotype. The J gene is TRBJ1-2, the V gene TRBV5-1; 8 bases agree with TRBD1. This CDR3 has 14 residues. CDR1 and CDR2 (germline): SGHRS, YFSETQ. With 4 bases clipped from V and 6 bases from J, the junction kept 8 bases outside the gene matches. In nucleotides, the CDR3 is TGCGCCAGCAGCAACCGACAGGGGCAGGATGGCTACACCTTC. This gives the protein CASSNRQGQDGYTF.

There are many counts of this clonotype. The chain couples TRBV24-1 to TRBJ2-1; 7 bases agree with TRBD1. This CDR3 has 15 amino acids. Per germline, CDR1 KGHDR and CDR2 SFDVKD. J gave up 4 bases and V 3 bases, and 5 bases lay outside the gene matches. CDR3 amino acids: CATSDTGTAYNEQFF. The CDR3 DNA reads TGTGCCACCAGTGATACCGGGACAGCGTACAATGAGCAGTTCTTC.

This clonotype has at least ten counts. This chain uses TRBV2 with TRBJ1-6; D gene ambiguous. Trimming cost V 1 base and J 0 bases, with 4 bases left between them. The CDR3 spans 15 residues. Per the germline V gene, CDR1 is SNHLY and CDR2 is FYNNEI. In DNA, the CDR3 is TGTGCCAGCAGTGAAGACAGCTCCTATAATTCACCCCTCCACTTT. Translated: CASSEDSSYNSPLHF.

This clonotype showed up just a few times. DNA of the CDR3: TGTGCCATCAGTGAGTCGGGCAGGGAAGTGGAGACCCAGTACTTC. Translated, it gives CAISESGREVETQYF. V gene TRBV10-3 combines with J gene TRBJ2-5; D might be TRBD1 (5 bases). Germline V CDR1 and CDR2: ENHRY, SYGVKD. V gave up 0 bases and J gave up 5 bases, with 13 bases separating them. The CDR3 totals 15 residues.

In regard to this clonotype: This may stem from a read error, because a much larger clone lies one nucleotide away. The chain has TRBV7-9 and TRBJ2-7; TRBD2 matches at 8 bases. The CDR3 is 15 residues long. CDR1 is SEHNR, CDR2 FQNEAQ, per germline (reference sequence). In DNA form, the CDR3 reads TGTGCCAGCAGCCCAACTAGCGGCGATAAATACGAGCAGCACTTC. Encoded protein: CASSPTSGDKYEQHF.

Ten or more counts support this clonotype. This chain connects TRBV24-1 to TRBJ2-1; D is perhaps TRBD1 (6 bases). The CDR3 spans 14 residues. Trimming stripped 7 bases from V and 0 bases from J, with 9 bases between. Germline V gene data show CDR1 as KGHDR and CDR2 as SFDVKD. In DNA, the CDR3 is TGTGCCACCAGCCGGGACAACTCCTACAATGAGCAGTTCTTC. Translating it yields CATSRDNSYNEQFF.

The chain has TRBV9 and TRBJ2-1; D is tentatively TRBD1 or TRBD2 (7 bases each). V gave up 3 bases and J gave up 3 bases, with 13 bases separating them. The CDR3 is 15 residues long. Germline V gives CDR1 SGDLS, CDR2 YYNGEE. The CDR3 loop is CASSAQGGDYNEQFF. For the CDR3, the DNA is TGTGCCAGCAGCGCCCAGGGGGGGGACTACAATGAGCAGTTCTTC.

This clonotype has just a few counts. The genes are TRBV4-1 and TRBJ2-3; 10 bases are shared with TRBD2. Germline V gene data show CDR1 as MGHRA and CDR2 as YSYEKL. With 1 base clipped from V and 5 bases from J, the junction kept 6 bases outside the gene matches. The CDR3 totals 16 residues. CDR3 bases: TGCGCCAGCAGCCAAGTTGAGCGGGGGGGCGTAGATACGCAGTATTTT. It yields the protein CASSQVERGGVDTQYF.

This clonotype was picked up many times. The chain recombines TRBV2 with TRBJ2-5; D call uncertain. The V end lost 4 bases, the J end lost 1 base, and 10 bases lay between the germline ends. Germline CDR1 SNHLY, CDR2 FYNNEI. This CDR3 contains 14 residues. The CDR3 sequence is CASSGMVPQETQYF. The DNA of the CDR3 is TGTGCCAGCAGTGGAATGGTTCCCCAAGAGACCCAGTACTTC.

This clonotype showed up many times. The gene calls are TRBV7-2 and TRBJ1-1; 8 nucleotides align to TRBD1. Per germline, CDR1 SGHTA and CDR2 FQGNSA. The CDR3 is 15 residues long. Trimming took 1 base from V and 4 from J; bases not matched to a gene: 5. This CDR3 reads CASSLEQGGITEAFF. DNA for the CDR3: TGTGCCAGCAGCTTAGAACAGGGGGGCATCACTGAAGCTTTCTTT.